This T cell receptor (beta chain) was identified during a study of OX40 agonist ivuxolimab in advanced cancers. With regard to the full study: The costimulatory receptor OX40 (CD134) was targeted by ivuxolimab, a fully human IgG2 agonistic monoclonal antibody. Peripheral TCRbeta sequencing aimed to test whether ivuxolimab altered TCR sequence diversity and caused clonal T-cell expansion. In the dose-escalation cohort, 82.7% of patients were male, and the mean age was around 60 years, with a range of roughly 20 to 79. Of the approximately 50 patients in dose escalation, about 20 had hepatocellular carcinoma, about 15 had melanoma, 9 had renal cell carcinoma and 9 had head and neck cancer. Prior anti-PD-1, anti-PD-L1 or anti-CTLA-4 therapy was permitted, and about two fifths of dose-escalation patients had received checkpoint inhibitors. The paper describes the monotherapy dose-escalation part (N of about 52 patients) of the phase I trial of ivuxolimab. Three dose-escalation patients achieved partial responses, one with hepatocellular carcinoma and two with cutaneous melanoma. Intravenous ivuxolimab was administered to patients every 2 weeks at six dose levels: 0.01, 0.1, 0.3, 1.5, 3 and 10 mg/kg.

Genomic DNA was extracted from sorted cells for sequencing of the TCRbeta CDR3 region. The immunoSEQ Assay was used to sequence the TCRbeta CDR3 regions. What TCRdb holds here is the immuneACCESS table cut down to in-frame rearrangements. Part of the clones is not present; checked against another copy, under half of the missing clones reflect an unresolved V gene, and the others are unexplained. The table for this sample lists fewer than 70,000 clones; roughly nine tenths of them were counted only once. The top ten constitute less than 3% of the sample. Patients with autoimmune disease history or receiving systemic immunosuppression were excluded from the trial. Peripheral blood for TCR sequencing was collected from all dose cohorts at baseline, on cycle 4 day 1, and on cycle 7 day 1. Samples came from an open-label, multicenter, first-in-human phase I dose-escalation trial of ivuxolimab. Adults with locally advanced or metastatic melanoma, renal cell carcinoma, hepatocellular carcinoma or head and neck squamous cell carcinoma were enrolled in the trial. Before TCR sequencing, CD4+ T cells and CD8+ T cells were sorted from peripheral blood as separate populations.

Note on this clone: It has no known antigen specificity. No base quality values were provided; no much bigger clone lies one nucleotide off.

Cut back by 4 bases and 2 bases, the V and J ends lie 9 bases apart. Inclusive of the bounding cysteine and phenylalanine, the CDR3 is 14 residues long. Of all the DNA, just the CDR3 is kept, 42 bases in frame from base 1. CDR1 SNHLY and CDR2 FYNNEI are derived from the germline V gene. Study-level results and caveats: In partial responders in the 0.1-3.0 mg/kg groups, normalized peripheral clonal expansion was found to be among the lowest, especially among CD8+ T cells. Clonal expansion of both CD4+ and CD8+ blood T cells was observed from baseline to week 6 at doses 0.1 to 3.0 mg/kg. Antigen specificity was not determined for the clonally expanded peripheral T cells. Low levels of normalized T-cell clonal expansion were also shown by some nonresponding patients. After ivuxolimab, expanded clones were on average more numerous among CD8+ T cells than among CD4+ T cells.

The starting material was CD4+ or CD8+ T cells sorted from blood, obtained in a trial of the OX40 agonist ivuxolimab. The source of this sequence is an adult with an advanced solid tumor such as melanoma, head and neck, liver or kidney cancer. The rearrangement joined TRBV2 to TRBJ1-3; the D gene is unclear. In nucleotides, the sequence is TGTGCCAGCAGTGGAGAGACGGCTGGAAACACCATATATTTT. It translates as CASSGETAGNTIYF. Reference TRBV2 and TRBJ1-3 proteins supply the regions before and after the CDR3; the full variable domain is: EPEVTQTPSHQVTQMGQEVILRCVPISNHLYFYWYRQILGQKVEFLVSFYNNEISEKSEIFDDQFSVERPDGSNFTLKIRSTKLEDSAMYFCASSGETAGNTIYFGEGSWLTVV.